The T cell receptor (beta chain) described here comes from a study of blood T cell repertoires in COVID-19. The wider study: COVID-19 samples from acute and convalescent phases originated in the United States, Italy and Spain. T cells, B-cell-depleted T cells, or PBMCs supplied cDNA or gDNA.

Germline V gene lookup returns CDR1 SGHRS and CDR2 YFSETQ. V lost 0 bases and J lost 6; bases outside the gene matches: 6. This CDR3 region has 17 residues. Original analysis: Reference gene primer amplification gave nucleated cell count estimates. Using immunoSEQ multiplex PCR, the repertoire was profiled, and TCRdb retains in-frame clones only, with some absent. V, J and clone size are those of that table, while D and trimming were read from the DNA. The table has about 120,000 clones, approximately 87% seen once. The source of this sequence is a woman in her forties or fifties with acute or convalescent COVID-19. The genes are TRBV5-1 and TRBJ2-1, with 13 bases fitting TRBD2. The sequenced sample consisted of peripheral blood. CDR3 loop: CASSLGLAGGFGNEQFF. As DNA, the CDR3 is TGCGCCAGCAGCTTGGGACTAGCGGGAGGTTTTGGCAATGAGCAGTTCTTC.